One and the same sample provided the 14 T cell receptor beta chains below, sequenced in a study of T cells in women clearing cervical HPV infection. Measured with immunoSEQ multiplex PCR; TCRdb has only the in-frame clones, and not every one. The ten most abundant clones cover roughly 6% of a sample with roughly 38,000 clones. Sequenced input: blood buffy coat. These receptors came from a woman aged 18-70 years with a cervical HPV16 infection that either progressed to CIN3+ or cleared (not recorded which).

CDR3 residues: CSALGEGGKEKLFF. CDR3 DNA (partial): TGCAGTGCCCTCGGGGAGGGTGGGAAAGAAAAA. V usage is TRBV20-1 and J usage is TRBJ1-4; D not resolved. The read terminates 3 residues ahead of where the CDR3 ends, so the germline J gene completes it. Germline CDR1 is DFQATT and CDR2 is SNEGSKA (reference sequence). Between the trimmed V and J ends, which lost 6 bases and 8 bases, there was a span of 19 bases. The CDR3 totals 14 residues.

CDR3 residues: CASRLNGYTF. CDR3 bases read: TGTGCCAGCAGACTTAATGGC. The chain recombines TRBV2 with TRBJ1-2; D is unclear. The read ends 3 residues shy of where the CDR3 ends; the end is completed using the germline J gene. The CDR3 is made up of 10 amino acids. V lost 6 bases to trimming and J lost 6 bases, with 5 bases between them. CDR1 is SNHLY and CDR2 is FYNNEI in the germline V gene.

CDR3 bases read: TGTGCCAGCAGTCGTAACCAGGGGCCCTACGAG. Protein product: CASSRNQGPYE. The CDR3, in full, reads CASSRNQGPYEQYF. The chain joins TRBV6-2 or TRBV6-3 to TRBJ2-7; a weak D match, TRBD1 (6 bases). The missing CDR3 end, 3 residues past where the read stops, is filled in from the germline J gene. This CDR3 comprises 14 residues. The germline V and J ends were trimmed by 5 bases and 2 bases, with 13 bases remaining between them. Germline assignment: CDR1 MNHEY and CDR2 SVGEGT.

In regard to this clone: The CDR3 is cut off 3 residues early in the read; its end comes from the germline J gene. The gene calls are TRBV5-1 and TRBJ2-1; 9 nucleotides line up with TRBD1. The CDR3 runs 16 residues. V lost 1 base and J lost 8; bases outside the gene matches: 10. Germline V gene lookup returns CDR1 SGHRS and CDR2 YFSETQ. CDR3: CASSLPPGTGLDEQFF. Partial CDR3 DNA: TGCGCCAGCAGCTTGCCCCCCGGGACAGGGTTAGATGAG.

In the case of this clone: The read is 3 residues too short to cover the CDR3 end, so that end is filled in from the germline J gene. The V and J genes are TRBV12-3 or TRBV12-4 and TRBJ1-2; D call uncertain. The V and J ends lost 4 bases and 3 bases respectively, with 6 bases between them. The CDR3 is 12 residues long. The CDR3 spells CASSSSYYGYTF. The part of the CDR3 DNA that was read is TGTGCCAGCAGTTCCTCGTACTATGGC.

On this clone itself: The read comes to an end 3 residues before the CDR3 does, leaving the germline J gene to fill in the end. The chain links TRBV7-6 to TRBJ2-3; weak D call: TRBD1 (6 bases). Trimming shortened V by 4 bases and J by 6 bases, and 14 bases separated the two germline ends. Looked up from germline, CDR1 is SGHVS and CDR2 is FNYEAQ. This CDR3 has 14 residues. The CDR3: CASSSIRGVDTQYF. The DNA read from the CDR3 is TGTGCCAGCAGCTCTATCAGGGGTGTGGATACG. The variable domain in full, completed from reference TRBV7-6 and TRBJ2-3, reads GAGVSQSPRYKVTKRGQDVALRCDPISGHVSLYWYRQALGQGPEFLTYFNYEAQQDKSGLPNDRFSAERPEGSISTLTIQRTEQRDSAMYRCASSSIRGVDTQYFGPGTRLTVL.

A note on this clone: The DNA ends 3 residues before the CDR3 does, and the rest of the CDR3 is filled in from the germline J gene. The chain links TRBV2 to TRBJ2-7; tentative D call: TRBD1 (5 bases). CDR3 length: 11 residues. From germline, CDR1 is SNHLY and CDR2 FYNNEI. Trimming shortened V by 5 bases and J by 6 bases, and 8 bases separated the two germline ends. Partial CDR3 DNA: TGTGCCAGCAGTTCCAGGGCCGAG. It yields the protein CASSSRAE. The full CDR3 reads CASSSRAEQYF. The full variable domain, rest sourced from reference TRBV2 and TRBJ2-7, is EPEVTQTPSHQVTQMGQEVILRCVPISNHLYFYWYRQILGQKVEFLVSFYNNEISEKSEIFDDQFSVERPDGSNFTLKIRSTKLEDSAMYFCASSSRAEQYFGPGTRLTVT.

Turning to this clone: At one boundary the junction diverges from the germline segment, which might be a read error. The read halts 3 residues ahead of the CDR3 end, with the missing end drawn from the germline J gene. Other DNA sequences in the same sample also yield this CDR3. The chain links TRBV30 to TRBJ1-3; the D is unclear. Germline assignment: CDR1 GTSNPN and CDR2 SVGIG (reference sequence). The CDR3 contains 13 residues. The CDR3 bases that were read are TGTGCCTCCCCGGGGAGTTCTGGAAACACA. Translating gives CASPGSSGNT. Given in full, the CDR3 is CASPGSSGNTIYF.

A word on this clone: The read ends 3 residues shy of where the CDR3 ends; the end is completed using the germline J gene. The rearrangement links TRBV19 to TRBJ1-2, with 7 bases lining up with TRBD1. This CDR3 spans 16 amino acids. Germline V CDR1 and CDR2: LNHDA, SQIVND (reference sequence). Partial CDR3 DNA: TGTGCCAGTAGTACCCAGGGGGGAATAGCGAGGAACATC. Protein product: CASSTQGGIARNI. The CDR3 in full is CASSTQGGIARNIYTF.

With respect to this clone: The read stops 3 residues short of the end of the CDR3; the missing end is completed from the germline J gene. This chain connects TRBV7-7 to TRBJ2-5; 8 bases align to TRBD1. Germline lookup yields CDR1 SSHAT and CDR2 FNYEAQ (reference sequence). The CDR3 consists of 16 residues. Trimming at V came to 0 bases and at J to 2 bases, leaving 5 bases not matched to a gene. CDR3: CASSLADRGRQETQYF. Incomplete CDR3 DNA: TGTGCCAGCAGCTTAGCAGACAGGGGAAGGCAAGAGACC. Full variable domain (remainder filled in from reference TRBV7-7 and TRBJ2-5): GAGVSQSPRYKVTKRGQDVTLRCDPISSHATLYWYQQALGQGPEFLTYFNYEAQPDKSGLPSDRFSAERPEGSISTLTIQRTEQRDSAMYRCASSLADRGRQETQYFGPGTRLLVL.

About this clone itself: The read terminates 3 residues ahead of where the CDR3 ends, so the germline J gene completes it. The rearrangement joins TRBV10-3 to TRBJ2-1; D is ambiguous. Between the trimmed V and J ends, which lost 10 bases and 6 bases, there was a span of 10 bases. CDR3 length equals 11 residues. The V gene's germline CDR1 is ENHRY and CDR2 SYGVKD. CDR3 DNA (partial): TGTGCCAACTCCCACGGCAATGAG. Its translation: CANSHGNE. The entire CDR3 sequence reads CANSHGNEQFF.

Concerning this clone: The read finishes 3 residues shy of the CDR3 end, and the germline J gene is used to complete it. V gene TRBV7-8 combines with J gene TRBJ2-3; the match to TRBD1 covers 10 bases. The germline V gene encodes CDR1 SGHVS and CDR2 FQNEAQ. Losses at the gene ends were 5 bases for V and 6 bases for J; bases not matched to a gene: 8. The CDR3 is 15 residues long. The CDR3 DNA, read in part, is TGTGCCAGCAGCCGCCTGACAGGGGGCGAGGATACG. Encoded protein: CASSRLTGGEDT. The entire CDR3 is CASSRLTGGEDTQYF. The full variable domain, rest sourced from reference TRBV7-8 and TRBJ2-3, is GAGVSQSPRYKVAKRGQDVALRCDPISGHVSLFWYQQALGQGPEFLTYFQNEAQLDKSGLPSDRFFAERPEGSVSTLKIQRTQQEDSAVYLCASSRLTGGEDTQYFGPGTRLTVL.

As regards this clone: Coverage ceases 3 residues before the CDR3 finishes, and the germline J gene fills in the end. The chain recombines TRBV2 with TRBJ2-3; no clear D gene. The V and J ends lost 4 bases and 1 base respectively, with 9 bases between them. CDR1 is SNHLY and CDR2 is FYNNEI in the germline V gene. The CDR3 is 14 amino acids. The covered CDR3 bases are TGTGCCAGCAGTGGGCGGCATGGCACAGATACG. This codes for CASSGRHGTDT. In full, the CDR3 reads CASSGRHGTDTQYF.

Details on this clone: The missing CDR3 end, 3 residues past where the read stops, is filled in from the germline J gene. The gene calls are TRBV7-8 and TRBJ1-2; no clear D. The CDR3 length is 15 residues. Per germline, CDR1 SGHVS and CDR2 FQNEAQ. The sequenced CDR3 bases are TGTGCCAGCAGCTCTTACTCCTTGAGAGACTACGAC. Translated, it gives CASSSYSLRDYD. From start to end, the CDR3 is CASSSYSLRDYDYTF.